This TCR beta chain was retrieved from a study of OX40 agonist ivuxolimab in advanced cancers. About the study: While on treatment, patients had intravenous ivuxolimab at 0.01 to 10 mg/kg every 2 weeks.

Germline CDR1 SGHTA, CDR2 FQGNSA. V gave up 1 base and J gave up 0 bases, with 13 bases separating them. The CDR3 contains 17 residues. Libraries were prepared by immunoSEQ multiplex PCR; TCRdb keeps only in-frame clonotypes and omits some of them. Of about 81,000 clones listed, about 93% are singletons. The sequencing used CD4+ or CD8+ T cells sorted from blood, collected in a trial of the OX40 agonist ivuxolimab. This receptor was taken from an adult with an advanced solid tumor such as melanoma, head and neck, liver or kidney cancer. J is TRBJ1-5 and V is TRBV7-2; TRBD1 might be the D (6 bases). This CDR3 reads CASSLGGGGYSNQPQHF. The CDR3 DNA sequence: TGTGCCAGCAGCTTAGGGGGAGGGGGATATAGCAATCAGCCCCAGCATTTT.